Below, 14 T cell receptor beta chains from the same sample are listed, as sequenced in a study of shared clonotypes between healthy human individuals. The method was immunoSEQ multiplex PCR; TCRdb's version includes in-frame clones alone and lacks a portion of them. The top ten clones hold around 0.13% of a sample with roughly 2.4 million clones, around 95% of them seen once. Specimen: naive CD4+ T cells sorted from blood. Indicated subset: CD45RA+ positively selected. The source is a man aged 18 to 35 in good health.

This chain joins TRBV5-4 and TRBJ2-7, with D tentatively TRBD2 (5 bases). V lost 3 bases and J lost 3, with 10 bases in between. Germline V gives CDR1 SGHNT, CDR2 YYREEE (reference sequence). CDR3 size: 13 residues. CDR3 in DNA: TGTGCCAGCAGCTCTTACCGGGACTACGAGCAGTACTTC. It translates to CASSSYRDYEQYF.

The chain recombines TRBV10-3 with TRBJ2-7; 11 bases map to TRBD2. Germline CDR1 ENHRY, CDR2 SYGVKD. The CDR3 contains 13 residues. The V gene end was trimmed by 2 bases and the J gene end by 11 bases; junction bases not matched to a gene: 5. The CDR3 DNA reads TGTGCCATCAGTGAGGCCCAGACTAGCGGGAAGTACTTC. It is translated as CAISEAQTSGKYF.

The chain carries TRBV5-1 and TRBJ1-4, with 9 bases aligning to TRBD1. The CDR3 has 17 amino acids. V shed 0 bases and J 7 bases; nucleotides not matched to a gene: 10. Germline CDR1 and CDR2: SGHRS and YFSETQ. CDR3 residues: CASSLGGQGIGFEKLFF. The CDR3, as DNA: TGCGCCAGCAGCTTGGGAGGACAGGGGATCGGGTTTGAAAAACTGTTTTTT.

The genes are TRBV6-1 and TRBJ2-7; 8 bases are shared with TRBD2. The CDR3 consists of 17 residues. Germline V lookup: CDR1 MNHNS, CDR2 SASEGT. V dropped 0 bases and J dropped 3; count of bases not matched to a gene: 10. The CDR3 DNA sequence: TGTGCCAGCAGTGAAGCGCTCCTCGGACTAGCTTTCTACGAGCAGTACTTC. As protein: CASSEALLGLAFYEQYF.

The chain uses TRBV27 and TRBJ1-5; TRBD1 matches 7 bases. The junction had 5 bases not matched to a gene; V was cut back by 5 bases and J by 1 base. This CDR3 is 15 amino acids long. Looked up from germline, CDR1 is MNHEY and CDR2 is SMNVEV (reference sequence). The CDR3 region is CASSQGQESNQPQHF. The DNA of the CDR3 is TGTGCCAGCAGTCAAGGACAGGAAAGCAATCAGCCCCAGCATTTT.

This rearrangement joins TRBV5-1 to TRBJ2-3; 10 bases are a match to TRBD2. The junction had 5 bases not matched to a gene; V was cut back by 6 bases and J by 1 base. This CDR3 comprises 15 residues. The V gene's germline CDR1 is SGHRS and CDR2 YFSETQ. CDR3 sequence reads: CASTNLAGGTDTQYF. As DNA, the CDR3 is TGCGCCAGCACAAATCTAGCGGGGGGCACAGATACGCAGTATTTT.

In the case of this clone: Other DNA sequences of this sample code for an identical CDR3. This sequence joins TRBV4-3 and TRBJ2-7, with 11 bases lining up with TRBD2. The CDR3 sequence is 15 residues long. In germline, CDR1 is LGHNA, CDR2 YSLEER. The trim removed 0 bases at V and 4 bases at J, leaving 2 bases unmatched. CDR3 in amino acids: CASSQDTSGSYEQYF. Written as DNA, the CDR3 is TGCGCCAGCAGCCAAGATACTAGCGGGAGTTACGAGCAGTACTTC.

The chain couples TRBV5-1 to TRBJ2-3; D unresolved. Trimming removed 8 bases from V and 6 bases from J, with 19 bases in between. Germline V gene lookup returns CDR1 SGHRS and CDR2 YFSETQ. The CDR3 consists of 14 residues. The CDR3 sequence is CASSRSRIMDTQYF. The DNA of the CDR3 is TGCGCCAGTAGCCGTTCGAGGATTATGGATACGCAGTATTTT.

This rearrangement joins TRBV5-1 to TRBJ2-7, with 7 positions matching TRBD1. Germline V CDR1 and CDR2: SGHRS, YFSETQ. With 0 bases clipped from V and 2 bases from J, the junction kept 5 bases outside the gene matches. This CDR3 has 15 residues. The chain's CDR3 is CASSLVRTGAYEQYF. The CDR3, as DNA: TGCGCCAGCAGCTTGGTCCGGACAGGAGCCTACGAGCAGTACTTC.

This chain uses TRBV6-1 with TRBJ1-3; maybe TRBD1 (5 bases). CDR1 and CDR2 from the germline V gene are MNHNS and SASEGT. The CDR3 sequence is 17 residues long. Trimming removed 0 bases at V and 1 base at J, with 13 bases between. The CDR3 region has the DNA TGTGCCAGCAGTGAAGCAGTTTTGGGGCTATCTGGAAACACCATATATTTT. Protein product: CASSEAVLGLSGNTIYF.

V usage is TRBV27 and J usage is TRBJ2-1; no clear D gene. CDR1 and CDR2 from the germline V gene are MNHEY and SMNVEV (reference sequence). This CDR3 is 13 amino acids long. The germline V and J ends were trimmed by 3 bases and 4 bases, with 7 bases remaining between them. The CDR3 DNA is TGTGCCAGCAGTTTTGGCAAATACAATGAGCAGTTCTTC. Translated: CASSFGKYNEQFF.

V usage is TRBV5-1 and J usage is TRBJ1-3; 8 bases agree with TRBD1. V gave up 4 bases and J gave up 3 bases; unmatched junction bases: 3. The CDR3 loop spans 14 amino acids. Germline assignment: CDR1 SGHRS and CDR2 YFSETQ. For the CDR3, the DNA is TGCGCCAGCAGCATAGGACAGGGTGGAAACACCATATATTTT. Protein sequence: CASSIGQGGNTIYF. Full variable domain (missing parts from reference TRBV5-1 and TRBJ1-3): KAGVTQTPRYLIKTRGQQVTLSCSPISGHRSVSWYQQTPGQGLQFLFEYFSETQRNKGNFPGRFSGRQFSNSRSEMNVSTLELGDSALYLCASSIGQGGNTIYFGEGSWLTVV.

The chain recombines TRBV27 with TRBJ1-1; 9 bases match TRBD1. The V and J ends lost 4 bases and 6 bases, in that order; junction bases with no gene match: 6. Germline CDR1 reads MNHEY; CDR2 reads SMNVEV (reference sequence). The CDR3 covers 14 residues. In DNA form, the CDR3 reads TGTGCCAGCAGTTCGGGACAGGGAGGTGCTGAAGCTTTCTTT. Its protein is CASSSGQGGAEAFF.

The genes are TRBV6-1 and TRBJ1-2; D gene unclear. The CDR3 consists of 16 residues. CDR1 MNHNS and CDR2 SASEGT come from the germline V gene. Between the trimmed V and J ends, which lost 2 bases and 7 bases, there was a span of 20 bases. The CDR3 sequence is CASSELRTTLGIGYTF. CDR3 in DNA: TGTGCCAGCAGTGAACTCAGGACCACTCTGGGCATTGGCTACACCTTC.